Shown below are 26 T cell receptor beta chains from a single sample sequenced in a study of human T cells and chemical hapten exposure. Time point of the sample: pre-sensitization, week 0. The treatment: therapeutic diphenylcyclopropenone sensitization with weekly scalp DPC. One entry per CDR3 protein, called by TCRdb with MiXCR from the RACE reads. The sample comprises a few hundred thousand distinct CDR3 sequences, roughly 8% of which are singletons, and 0.9% to 1.5% rests with the top ten. The input for sequencing was whole blood, taken in connection with sensitization to the hapten diphenylcyclopropenone (DPC). The origin of the receptors is a man between 18 and 35 years old with alopecia areata. Some clones in this sample may be carry-over from other donors' samples.

The chain employs TRBV14 and TRBJ1-6; D may be TRBD1 (5 bases). Germline CDR1 is SGHDN and CDR2 is FVKESK. Deletions cut 2 bases from V and 9 bases from J, with 11 bases between. The CDR3 has 14 amino acids. The CDR3 reads CASSQPFGASPLHF. CDR3 nucleotide sequence: TGTGCCAGCAGCCAACCATTTGGGGCTTCACCCCTCCACTTT.

This clonotype turned up a few times. J is TRBJ2-1 and V is TRBV6-2 or TRBV6-3; the D is unclear. There are 14 residues in the CDR3. Between the trimmed V and J ends, which lost 6 bases and 5 bases, there was a span of 14 bases. CDR1 is MNHEY and CDR2 is SVGEGT in the germline V gene. The CDR3, as DNA: TGTGCCAGCAGGAAGGCCGGCGCGAACAATGAGCAGTTCTTC. Its translation: CASRKAGANNEQFF.

This clonotype was counted only a few times. V and J are TRBV19 and TRBJ1-2; no definite D call. CDR3 length equals 14 residues. The germline V gene has CDR1 LNHDA and CDR2 SQIVND (reference sequence). The V gene lost 6 bases and the J gene lost 2 bases, with 13 bases spanning the gap. The CDR3 sequence: CASRRDAPNYGYTF. The CDR3, as DNA: TGTGCCAGTAGGCGGGATGCGCCCAACTATGGCTACACCTTC.

This clonotype was counted ten times or more. The chain has TRBV7-2 and TRBJ2-3, with D hard to call. The CDR3 runs to 14 residues. Germline V gives CDR1 SGHTA, CDR2 FQGNSA. Trimming took 3 bases from V and 0 from J, leaving 7 bases between them. In DNA, the CDR3 is TGTGCCAGCAGCTTTATAGGCAGCACAGATACGCAGTATTTT. Translated, it gives CASSFIGSTDTQYF.

V is TRBV5-1 and J is TRBJ1-1; D unresolved. Germline loops: CDR1 SGHRS, CDR2 YFSETQ. Trimming took 4 bases from V and 0 from J, leaving 13 bases between them. CDR3 size: 15 residues. The CDR3 reads CASSPDTLLNTEAFF. Written as DNA, the CDR3 is TGCGCCAGCAGCCCTGATACACTCTTGAACACTGAAGCTTTCTTT.

This clonotype has ten or more counts. This CDR3 is CATSEPLGLQETQYF. CDR3 sequence (DNA): TGTGCCACCAGTGAGCCCCTTGGTCTTCAAGAGACCCAGTACTTC. The chain has TRBV24-1 and TRBJ2-5, with D hard to call. V shed 4 bases and J shed 2 bases, with 13 bases lying between them. Germline values: CDR1 KGHDR, CDR2 SFDVKD. CDR3 length: 15 amino acids.

The chain uses TRBV3-1 and TRBJ1-6; no clear D. The CDR3 length is 16 residues. CDR1 LGHDT and CDR2 YNNKEL come from the germline V gene (reference sequence). V lost 0 bases and J lost 9, with 15 bases in between. CDR3 bases: TGTGCCAGCAGCCAAGAACGGACCTCTAGTGTTTCACCCCTCCACTTT. The encoded protein is CASSQERTSSVSPLHF.

The chain uses TRBV20-1 and TRBJ2-3; TRBD1 matches at 8 bases. The V gene's germline CDR1 is DFQATT and CDR2 SNEGSKA (reference sequence). J gave up 1 base and V 6 bases, and 3 bases lay outside the gene matches. The CDR3 loop spans 13 amino acids. DNA for the CDR3: TGCAGTGCCTCGGGACAGGGCACAGATACGCAGTATTTT. This encodes CSASGQGTDTQYF.

As for this clonotype: A much larger clone differs by one base, so this may be a read error. This rearrangement joins TRBV10-2 to TRBJ2-3; 9 positions match TRBD1. This CDR3 has 15 amino acids. Germline CDR1 and CDR2: WSHSY and SAAADI. In DNA, the CDR3 is TGCACCAGCAGTGACAGGGGGAGAGGCACAGATACGCAGTATTTT. It is translated as CTSSDRGRGTDTQYF.

A few counts support this clonotype. The chain carries TRBV7-6 and TRBJ2-1, with 7 bases that match TRBD2. The CDR3 spans 15 residues. CDR1 is SGHVS and CDR2 is FNYEAQ in the germline V gene. Trimming at V came to 4 bases and at J to 7 bases, leaving 10 bases not matched to a gene. DNA for the CDR3: TGTGCCAGCAGCTCCCTAGAGCGGGGAGGTAATGAGCAGTTCTTC. Protein sequence: CASSSLERGGNEQFF.

This clonotype was counted between two and nine times. This chain uses TRBV24-1 with TRBJ2-3; TRBD2 agrees at 10 bases. Germline assignment: CDR1 KGHDR and CDR2 SFDVKD. Germline trimming cut 3 bases from V and 2 bases from J; bases unmatched to any gene: 7. The CDR3 is made up of 17 amino acids. CDR3 DNA sequence: TGTGCCACCAGTGATAGTAAAGGACTAGCGGACACAGATACGCAGTATTTT. Translated: CATSDSKGLADTDTQYF.

The V gene is TRBV11-2, the J gene TRBJ2-7, with a possible D match to TRBD1 (6 bases). Germline V lookup: CDR1 SGHAT, CDR2 FQNNGV. Deletions cut 7 bases from V and 5 bases from J, with 15 bases between. The CDR3 spans 13 residues. The CDR3 spells CASTHRVLDEQYF. The CDR3, as DNA: TGTGCCAGCACCCACAGGGTCCTGGACGAGCAGTACTTC.

As concerns this clonotype: An end of the junction does not agree with germline; a read error may underlie this. The chain employs TRBV5-4 and TRBJ1-2; the match to TRBD1 covers 9 bases. This CDR3 is built from 15 residues. Germline CDR1 SGHNT, CDR2 YYREEE (reference sequence). The CDR3: CASRLGTGTSYGYTF. The CDR3 coding sequence is TGTGCCAGCAGGTTGGGGACAGGGACGAGCTATGGCTACACCTTC.

V and J are TRBV3-1 and TRBJ2-1; a weak D match, TRBD2 (7 bases). Germline CDR1 and CDR2: LGHDT and YNNKEL (reference sequence). V shed 3 bases and J shed 14 bases, with 14 bases lying between them. The CDR3 contains 12 residues. The CDR3 DNA reads TGTGCCAGCAGCCAGACGGGGGGCTTGGAGTTCTTC. It is translated as CASSQTGGLEFF.

The J gene is TRBJ2-7, the V gene TRBV10-3; a weak D match, TRBD2 (6 bases). The CDR3 loop spans 11 amino acids. V dropped 6 bases and J dropped 3 bases, with 6 bases sitting between them. Germline loops: CDR1 ENHRY, CDR2 SYGVKD. CDR3 amino acids: CAISGGYEQYV. In nucleotides, the CDR3 is TGTGCCATCAGCGGGGGCTACGAGCAGTACGTC.

Only a few counts were recorded for this clonotype. The rearrangement links TRBV7-6 to TRBJ2-1, with D maybe TRBD2 (6 bases). Trimming took off 3 bases at V and 7 bases at J, with 22 bases between the two ends. Germline V gives CDR1 SGHVS, CDR2 FNYEAQ. The CDR3 runs 17 residues. In DNA form, the CDR3 reads TGTGCCAGCAGCTTCTTGACCTCTAGCGTGTCAAGGAATGAGCAGTTCTTC. Translating gives CASSFLTSSVSRNEQFF.

This clonotype was seen a handful of times. The rearrangement uses TRBV20-1 and TRBJ1-5; TRBD1 matches 7 bases. The ends lost 6 bases at V and 4 bases at J; junction bases unmatched: 9. The CDR3 consists of 14 residues. The germline gives CDR1 DFQATT, CDR2 SNEGSKA (reference sequence). The CDR3 DNA sequence: TGCAGTGCCCGAGACAGGGTCCGGAATCAGCCCCAGCATTTT. Translating it yields CSARDRVRNQPQHF.

This clonotype was detected a few times. One junction end does not reproduce the germline sequence, and a read error may be involved. CDR3 nucleotide sequence: TGTGCCAGCAGCTTAGACATACGGGATACGCAGTATTTT. Amino acid sequence: CASSLDIRDTQYF. V is TRBV12-3 or TRBV12-4 and J is TRBJ2-3; D is unclear. CDR3 size: 13 residues.

The J gene is TRBJ1-6, the V gene TRBV10-2; D perhaps matches TRBD1 (5 bases). Trimming shortened V by 5 bases and J by 6 bases, and 11 bases separated the two germline ends. Germline loops: CDR1 WSHSY, CDR2 SAAADI. CDR3 length: 14 residues. CDR3 nucleotides: TGCGCCAGCAGTCGACAGTTTGGTAATTCACCCCTCCACTTT. Its translation is CASSRQFGNSPLHF.

This clonotype was observed a few times. The rearrangement uses TRBV27 and TRBJ1-2, with D possibly matching TRBD1 (5 bases). In germline, CDR1 is MNHEY, CDR2 SMNVEV (reference sequence). This CDR3 spans 15 amino acids. Between the trimmed V and J ends, which lost 5 bases and 3 bases, there was a span of 16 bases. CDR3 nucleotides: TGTGCCAGCAGTAGTCAGGGAACGGCACACTATGGCTACACCTTC. It translates to CASSSQGTAHYGYTF.

Only a few counts were recorded for this clonotype. The genes are TRBV7-6 and TRBJ2-3; tentative D call: TRBD1 (5 bases). CDR1 SGHVS and CDR2 FNYEAQ come from the germline V gene. This CDR3 comprises 14 residues. The V gene lost 4 bases and the J gene lost 6 bases, with 14 bases spanning the gap. CDR3 in DNA: TGTGCCAGCAGCTCCGGTCCAGGGTCCGATACGCAGTATTTT. It translates to CASSSGPGSDTQYF.

This clonotype was counted a few times. The rearrangement uses TRBV29-1 and TRBJ2-1; D may be TRBD2 (5 bases). Trimming removed 4 bases from V and 10 bases from J, with 14 bases in between. Germline V gene lookup returns CDR1 SQVTM and CDR2 ANQGSEA. The CDR3 is made up of 12 amino acids. CDR3 coding DNA: TGCAGCGTTGCGGGGAGTCAACCGGAGCAGTTCTTC. Protein product: CSVAGSQPEQFF.

The genes are TRBV10-3 and TRBJ1-2; D not certain. Trimming cost V 0 bases and J 4 bases, with 9 bases left between them. The CDR3 covers 14 residues. In germline, CDR1 is ENHRY, CDR2 SYGVKD. This chain's CDR3 is CAISESIRSYGYTF. CDR3 nucleotide sequence: TGTGCCATCAGTGAGTCGATCAGGAGCTATGGCTACACCTTC.

The chain joins TRBV29-1 to TRBJ2-7; 11 bases match TRBD1. J gave up 2 bases and V 6 bases, and 6 bases lay outside the gene matches. Per germline, CDR1 SQVTM and CDR2 ANQGSEA. The CDR3 runs to 14 residues. The CDR3 DNA sequence: TGCAGCGTCATAGGGGGACAGGGGGCCTACGAGCAGTACTTC. Translating gives CSVIGGQGAYEQYF.

In its sample, this clonotype was seen many times. The V gene is TRBV28, the J gene TRBJ1-1; no reliable D call. The CDR3 is made up of 13 amino acids. V was trimmed by 7 bases and J by 4 bases, leaving 13 bases between them. CDR1 MDHEN and CDR2 SYDVKM come from the germline V gene. This chain's CDR3 is CASTTDGSTEAFF. The CDR3 bases are TGTGCCAGCACTACTGATGGGAGCACTGAAGCTTTCTTT.

The gene calls are TRBV10-3 and TRBJ1-1; D not resolved. Trimming left V 11 bases short and J 3 bases short, with 13 bases between. The V gene's germline CDR1 is ENHRY and CDR2 SYGVKD. The CDR3 loop spans 12 amino acids. In DNA, the CDR3 is TGTGCCGTACTGGCAGAAGACACTGAAGCTTTCTTT. Translation: CAVLAEDTEAFF.